These 13 T cell receptor beta chains were all obtained from the same sample, sequenced in a study of T cells in localized non-small cell lung cancer. Using immunoSEQ multiplex PCR, the repertoire was profiled, and TCRdb retains in-frame clones only, with some absent. The table lists around 80,000 clones, 80% of them singletons. This material consisted of PBMCs, taken before any cancer treatment. The origin of the receptors is a man aged 40 to 70 with stage II squamous cell lung carcinoma.

The chain recombines TRBV9 with TRBJ2-5, with 12 bases fitting TRBD2. The germline V gene has CDR1 SGDLS and CDR2 YYNGEE. V was pared by 0 bases and J by 6 bases, with 6 bases of the junction left unmatched. This CDR3 has 16 amino acids. CDR3 in amino acids: CASSVGLAGVRQTQYF. The CDR3 coding sequence is TGTGCCAGCAGCGTAGGACTAGCGGGAGTTAGGCAGACCCAGTACTTC. The complete variable domain, with remaining parts taken from reference TRBV9 and TRBJ2-5, reads DSGVTQTPKHLITATGQRVTLRCSPRSGDLSVYWYQQSLDQGLQFLIQYYNGEERAKGNILERFSAQQFPDLHSELNLSSLELGDSALYFCASSVGLAGVRQTQYFGPGTRLLVL.

V and J are TRBV9 and TRBJ2-2; 8 bases match TRBD1. Germline loops: CDR1 SGDLS, CDR2 YYNGEE. V shed 4 bases, J shed 7 bases, and the junction held 9 bases outside the gene matches. The CDR3 length is 15 residues. The CDR3 DNA sequence: TGTGCCAGCAGCCCCTACTCAGGGGGCGGCGGGGAGCTGTTTTTT. Translated, it gives CASSPYSGGGGELFF. The full variable domain, rest sourced from reference TRBV9 and TRBJ2-2, is DSGVTQTPKHLITATGQRVTLRCSPRSGDLSVYWYQQSLDQGLQFLIQYYNGEERAKGNILERFSAQQFPDLHSELNLSSLELGDSALYFCASSPYSGGGGELFFGEGSRLTVL.

The sample holds one count of this clone. J is TRBJ1-2 and V is TRBV28; the match to TRBD1 covers 9 bases. The CDR3 consists of 14 residues. The V segment lost 6 bases and the J segment 9 bases; nucleotides outside the gene matches: 11. Germline loops: CDR1 MDHEN, CDR2 SYDVKM. Here the CDR3 DNA reads TGTGCCAGCAGCCGGCCGGGGACAGGGTCTCGCTACACCTTC. The encoded protein is CASSRPGTGSRYTF.

As concerns this clone: A junction end diverges from the germline sequence, so it may reflect a read error. The chain combines TRBV6-5 with TRBJ2-7; D not certain. The germline V gene encodes CDR1 MNHEY and CDR2 SVGAGI. CDR3 length: 16 amino acids. CDR3 region: CASSYSLSRLEYEQYF. The CDR3 bases are TGTGCCAGCAGCTACTCTTTGTCGAGACTTGAGTACGAGCAGTACTTC.

This rearrangement joins TRBV12-5 to TRBJ1-1, with D possibly being TRBD1 (5 bases). This CDR3 spans 13 amino acids. V was cut by 2 bases and J by 7 bases, with 11 bases left in between. Germline V lookup: CDR1 LGHNT, CDR2 FRNRAP. CDR3 protein: CASGLPPTVEAFF. CDR3 DNA sequence: TGTGCTAGTGGTTTGCCCCCGACAGTTGAAGCTTTCTTT.

This chain uses TRBV4-3 with TRBJ1-2; TRBD1 is a possible D gene (5 bases). This CDR3 is built from 15 residues. The V end lost 1 base, the J end lost 3 bases, and 12 bases lay between the germline ends. Germline CDR1 and CDR2: LGHNA and YSLEER. Here the CDR3 DNA reads TGCGCCAGCAGCCAAGTAGGGGCCAGGGACTATGGCTACACCTTC. Encoded protein: CASSQVGARDYGYTF.

The chain recombines TRBV4-3 with TRBJ2-5; 7 bases are shared with TRBD1. CDR3 length equals 15 residues. Germline V gene data show CDR1 as LGHNA and CDR2 as YSLEER. V shed 0 bases, J shed 2 bases, and the junction held 3 bases outside the gene matches. CDR3 sequence reads: CASSQDWDRQETQYF. Written as DNA, the CDR3 is TGCGCCAGCAGCCAAGATTGGGACAGACAAGAGACCCAGTACTTC.

The chain links TRBV4-1 to TRBJ1-1; a weak D match, TRBD1 (5 bases). Germline V CDR1 and CDR2: MGHRA, YSYEKL. CDR3 length: 15 residues. Trimming shortened V by 0 bases and J by 2 bases, and 10 bases separated the two germline ends. The CDR3 protein is CASSQDTGGNTEAFF. In DNA form, the CDR3 reads TGCGCCAGCAGCCAAGATACCGGGGGAAACACTGAAGCTTTCTTT.

The chain links TRBV4-1 to TRBJ2-3, with D possibly being TRBD2 (5 bases). The germline gives CDR1 MGHRA, CDR2 YSYEKL. The V and J ends lost 0 bases and 5 bases respectively, with 9 bases between them. CDR3 length equals 14 residues. The CDR3, as DNA: TGCGCCAGCAGCCAAGAGAACCGGGGAGATACGCAGTATTTT. It yields the protein CASSQENRGDTQYF.

The genes are TRBV7-6 and TRBJ2-7; D perhaps matches TRBD2 (5 bases). Trimming removed 3 bases from V and 5 bases from J, with 8 bases in between. The CDR3 has 12 amino acids. CDR1 is SGHVS and CDR2 is FNYEAQ in the germline V gene. CDR3 nucleotides: TGTGCCAGCAGCTTTACCGGGAACGAGCAGTACTTC. Its protein is CASSFTGNEQYF.

This clone was seen only once. The J gene is TRBJ2-2, the V gene TRBV4-3, with D uncertain. CDR3 size: 13 residues. Deletions cut 1 base from V and 4 bases from J, with 4 bases between. CDR1 and CDR2 (germline): LGHNA, YSLEER. CDR3 sequence: CASSQGFTGELFF. The CDR3 DNA reads TGCGCCAGCAGCCAAGGGTTCACCGGGGAGCTGTTTTTT.

CDR3 in DNA: TGTGCCAGCACCGGGAGGGTCAACTCCCTTCTCGGTGGAAACACCATATATTTT. This sequence encodes CASTGRVNSLLGGNTIYF. The V and J genes are TRBV2 and TRBJ1-3; D not resolved. The CDR3 has 18 residues. Germline V lookup: CDR1 SNHLY, CDR2 FYNNEI. V lost 7 bases, J lost 3 bases, and 25 bases lay in between.

The chain is built from TRBV28 and TRBJ1-2; D unresolved. The CDR3 runs to 14 residues. V lost 2 bases and J 7 bases, leaving 14 bases between the germline ends. From germline, CDR1 is MDHEN and CDR2 SYDVKM. The CDR3 nucleotides are TGTGCCAGCAGTTTAGCGGGGTCCCCCCTTGGCTACACCTTC. Its translation is CASSLAGSPLGYTF.